The 14 T cell receptor beta chains in this list originate from one sample, sequenced in a study of T cells after yellow fever vaccination. TCRdb recomputed calls from the 5' RACE reads with MiXCR, one row per CDR3 protein. This table has hundreds of thousands of distinct CDR3 sequences, 7% to 10% appearing once. The source was PBMCs, collected more than 35 days after the first yellow fever vaccination. These receptors were collected from a man aged 18 to 35 who received the YFV17D yellow fever vaccine.

This sequence joins TRBV7-2 and TRBJ1-2, with 12 bases lining up with TRBD1. With 5 bases clipped from V and 0 bases from J, the junction kept 7 bases outside the gene matches. This CDR3 contains 17 residues. Germline lookup yields CDR1 SGHTA and CDR2 FQGNSA. The CDR3 nucleotides read TGTGCCAGCAGCCTCTGGGGACAGGGGGCGCCTAACTATGGCTACACCTTC. Amino acid sequence: CASSLWGQGAPNYGYTF.

This chain uses TRBV21-1 with TRBJ1-1. TRBV21-1 is annotated as a pseudogene. This CDR3 is built from 14 residues. CDR3 in DNA: TGTGCCAGTAATACTAAAGACGGGCCCACTGAAGCTTTCTTT. This encodes CASNTKDGPTEAFF.

The chain couples TRBV6-1 to TRBJ2-3, with TRBD2 matching over 10 bases. Trimming at V came to 6 bases and at J to 2 bases, leaving 11 bases not matched to a gene. This CDR3 is built from 17 residues. Looked up from germline, CDR1 is MNHNS and CDR2 is SASEGT. DNA for the CDR3: TGTGCCAGCAGCCCTTGGCCTAGCGGGGGACTCACAGATACGCAGTATTTT. As protein: CASSPWPSGGLTDTQYF.

This clonotype was observed a handful of times. The rearrangement links TRBV4-2 to TRBJ2-1; 11 bases match TRBD2. V gave up 3 bases and J gave up 0 bases; unmatched junction bases: 7. Germline CDR1 and CDR2: LGHNA and YNFKEQ. The CDR3 is made up of 18 amino acids. The CDR3 reads CASSHTLGLAVSYNEQFF. Here the CDR3 DNA reads TGTGCCAGCAGCCACACCTTGGGACTAGCGGTCTCCTACAATGAGCAGTTCTTC.

This clonotype was found many times. The chain uses TRBV7-2 and TRBJ2-1, with TRBD2 identical over 7 bases. V gave up 2 bases and J gave up 4 bases; unmatched junction bases: 5. Per germline, CDR1 SGHTA and CDR2 FQGNSA. CDR3 size: 15 residues. The CDR3 reads CASSLWGGVYNEQFF. CDR3 sequence (DNA): TGTGCCAGCAGCTTATGGGGGGGGGTTTACAATGAGCAGTTCTTC.

There are a few counts of this clonotype. The DNA for the CDR3 is TGTGCCAGCAGCCAATACAGCGAAAACATTCAGTACTTC. It translates to CASSQYSENIQYF. This chain joins TRBV3-1 and TRBJ2-4; D remains unclear. This CDR3 has 13 residues. V was pared by 2 bases and J by 5 bases, with 7 bases between. The germline V gene encodes CDR1 LGHDT and CDR2 YNNKEL (reference sequence).

There are a few counts of this clonotype. The rearrangement links TRBV5-1 to TRBJ2-7; tentatively, D is TRBD2 (6 bases). The CDR3 is 12 amino acids. CDR1 SGHRS and CDR2 YFSETQ come from the germline V gene. V gave up 4 bases and J gave up 10 bases, with 15 bases separating them. The CDR3 reads CASSLDPGGQYV. The CDR3, as DNA: TGCGCCAGCAGCCTGGACCCCGGGGGACAGTACGTC.

This clonotype was seen at least ten times. The V and J genes are TRBV5-1 and TRBJ2-4; TRBD1 aligns across 8 bases. Germline V gene sequence: CDR1 SGHRS, CDR2 YFSETQ. Trimming cost V 1 base and J 1 base; bases outside gene matches: 7. This CDR3 comprises 17 residues. The CDR3 loop is CASSLLTGAGAKNIQYF. The CDR3 DNA follows: TGCGCCAGCAGCTTGTTGACAGGGGCGGGGGCCAAAAACATTCAGTACTTC.

This clonotype was found many times. V gene TRBV5-1 combines with J gene TRBJ1-6, with TRBD1 matching over 7 bases. Trimming removed 7 bases from V and 5 bases from J; junction bases left unmatched: 3. The CDR3 is made up of 13 amino acids. Germline V CDR1 and CDR2: SGHRS, YFSETQ. CDR3 residues: CASCDRDNSPLHF. The DNA of the CDR3 is TGCGCCAGCTGTGACAGGGATAATTCACCCCTCCACTTT.

With regard to this clonotype: A junction end diverges from the germline sequence, so it may reflect a read error. This chain connects TRBV24-1 to TRBJ2-5; D possibly uses TRBD1 or TRBD2 (7 bases each). This CDR3 contains 17 residues. Germline V gene sequence: CDR1 KGHDR, CDR2 SFDVKD. The CDR3 region is CATSDPRAGGGTETEYF. The CDR3 nucleotides read TGTGCCACCAGTGACCCCCGAGCAGGGGGAGGGACAGAGACCGAGTACTTC.

In this sample, this clonotype turned up a few times. This chain uses TRBV7-3 with TRBJ2-1, with a tentative D call TRBD2 (5 bases). The CDR3 has 13 amino acids. The V end lost 3 bases, the J end lost 9 bases, and 12 bases lay between the germline ends. Germline CDR1 is SGHTA and CDR2 is FQGTGA. CDR3 amino acids: CASSLDLRAEQFF. The CDR3 DNA sequence: TGTGCCAGCAGCTTGGACTTACGGGCTGAGCAGTTCTTC.

The chain joins TRBV24-1 to TRBJ2-3; 7 bases are shared with TRBD1. Germline loops: CDR1 KGHDR, CDR2 SFDVKD. The J segment lost 2 bases and the V segment lost 6 bases, leaving 10 bases of the junction unmatched. CDR3 length equals 16 residues. The CDR3 here is CATSPSGTADTDTQYF. The CDR3 DNA sequence: TGTGCCACCAGTCCGTCCGGGACAGCCGACACAGATACGCAGTATTTT.

This clonotype came up a few times. The chain links TRBV9 to TRBJ2-2; possible D gene TRBD1, 5 bases. The germline V gene encodes CDR1 SGDLS and CDR2 YYNGEE. Between the trimmed V and J ends, which lost 1 base and 7 bases, there was a span of 11 bases. This CDR3 is 14 amino acids long. The CDR3 sequence is CASSVSHTGGELFF. For the CDR3, the DNA is TGTGCCAGCAGCGTAAGCCATACAGGCGGGGAGCTGTTTTTT. Together with reference TRBV9 and TRBJ2-2, the CDR3 gives the full variable domain: DSGVTQTPKHLITATGQRVTLRCSPRSGDLSVYWYQQSLDQGLQFLIQYYNGEERAKGNILERFSAQQFPDLHSELNLSSLELGDSALYFCASSVSHTGGELFFGEGSRLTVL.

The CDR3 reads CASSEGNRYQETQYF. The CDR3 DNA sequence: TGTGCCAGCAGCGAGGGGAACAGGTACCAAGAGACCCAGTACTTC. The chain uses TRBV28 and TRBJ2-5; D possibly uses TRBD1 or TRBD2 (5 bases each). The CDR3 loop spans 15 amino acids. The germline V gene encodes CDR1 MDHEN and CDR2 SYDVKM. The ends were cut back, 6 bases at V and 0 bases at J, with 14 bases in the middle.